Described below is a single T cell receptor beta chain sequence and its context. Antigen specificity is unknown. V was cut by 4 bases and J by 2 bases, with 7 bases left in between. The germline CDR1 and CDR2 sequences are SNHLY and FYNNEI. The CDR3 is made up of 13 amino acids. The data stem from a study of beta chain features in type 1 diabetes. Study conclusions and caveats: A moderate, significant TCRB CDR3 shortening appeared in type 1 diabetes across four CD4+ subsets.

Sequencing targeted expressed TCRB transcripts, as all isolated RNA had been reverse transcribed. Deep immunoSEQ sequencing covered naive, central memory and regulatory T cell samples. The repertoire was sequenced with immunoSEQ multiplex PCR; TCRdb's copy has only in-frame clones and lacks some. The table has around 360,000 clones, around 12% seen once. The source of this sequence is a woman younger than 35 with type 1 diabetes. This rearrangement joins TRBV2 to TRBJ2-3, with D hard to call. Source material: naive CD4+ T cells from blood. CDR3 protein: CASSVALTDTQYF. DNA of the CDR3: TGTGCCAGCAGTGTGGCCCTCACAGATACGCAGTATTTT. The full variable domain, with the rest looked up from reference TRBV2 and TRBJ2-3, is EPEVTQTPSHQVTQMGQEVILRCVPISNHLYFYWYRQILGQKVEFLVSFYNNEISEKSEIFDDQFSVERPDGSNFTLKIRSTKLEDSAMYFCASSVALTDTQYFGPGTRLTVL.